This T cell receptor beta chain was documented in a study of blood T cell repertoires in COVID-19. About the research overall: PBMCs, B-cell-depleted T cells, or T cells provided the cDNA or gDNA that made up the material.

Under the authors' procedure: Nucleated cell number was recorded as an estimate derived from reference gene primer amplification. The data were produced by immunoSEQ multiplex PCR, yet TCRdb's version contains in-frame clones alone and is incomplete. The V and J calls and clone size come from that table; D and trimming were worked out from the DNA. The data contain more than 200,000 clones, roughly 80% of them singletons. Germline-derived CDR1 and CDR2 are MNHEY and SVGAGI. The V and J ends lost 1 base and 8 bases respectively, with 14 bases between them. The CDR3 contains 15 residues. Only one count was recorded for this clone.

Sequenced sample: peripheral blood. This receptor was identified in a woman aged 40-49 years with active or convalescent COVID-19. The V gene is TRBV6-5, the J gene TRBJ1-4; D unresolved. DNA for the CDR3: TGTGCCAGCAGTTACTTTGGGTTCGGAGGCGAAAAACTGTTTTTT. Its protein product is CASSYFGFGGEKLFF.